These 5 T cell receptor beta chains originate from one sample sequenced in a study of regulatory T cells in long-lasting Graves disease. Indicated time point: newly diagnosed GD, antithyroid drugs for less than 3 months. RNA extracted from PBMCs served as the sequencing template. Arm-PCR of CDR3 regions and iRepertoire HTBI primers were used to build TCR beta libraries. MiXCR, run by TCRdb on the multiplex PCR reads, gives a single entry per CDR3 protein. The sample yields 250,000 to 400,000 distinct CDR3 sequences, under 20% seen once. The sample in question was peripheral blood mononuclear cells (PBMCs), obtained at new diagnosis, from a patient treated with antithyroid drugs. These receptors originate from a female donor with Graves disease.

This clonotype has ten or more counts. This chain uses TRBV27 with TRBJ2-1; 7 nucleotides agree with TRBD1. The CDR3 is made up of 15 amino acids. V shed 2 bases, J shed 5 bases, and the junction held 6 bases outside the gene matches. The germline V gene has CDR1 MNHEY and CDR2 SMNVEV (reference sequence). CDR3 nucleotide sequence: TGTGCCAGCAGTTTAAGGACAGGTATTAACAATGAGCAGTTCTTC. This codes for CASSLRTGINNEQFF.

This clonotype appeared many times. V usage is TRBV28 and J usage is TRBJ2-7; 7 nucleotides match TRBD2. The CDR3 runs 16 residues. J was trimmed by 0 bases and V by 4 bases; bases with no gene match: 9. The germline CDR1 and CDR2 sequences are MDHEN and SYDVKM. CDR3: CASSWVKRESSYEQYF. Written as DNA, the CDR3 is TGTGCCAGCAGTTGGGTAAAGCGGGAATCCTCCTACGAGCAGTACTTC. Complete variable domain (other parts from reference TRBV28 and TRBJ2-7): DVKVTQSSRYLVKRTGEKVFLECVQDMDHENMFWYRQDPGLGLRLIYFSYDVKMKEKGDIPEGYSVSREKKERFSLILESASTNQTSMYLCASSWVKRESSYEQYFGPGTRLTVT.

A word on this clonotype: The junction shows a germline mismatch at one end, possibly a read error. The chain has TRBV28 and TRBJ1-5, with 7 nucleotides matching TRBD1. The germline CDR1 and CDR2 sequences are MDHEN and SYDVKM. This CDR3 region has 12 residues. CDR3: CASTLGGRPQHF. As DNA, the CDR3 is TGTGCCAGCACTTTAGGGGGCCGGCCCCAGCATTTT.

The table lists this clonotype with many counts. The chain couples TRBV6-5 to TRBJ1-5, with TRBD1 identical over 7 bases. V trimming: 2 bases; J trimming: 3 bases; junction bases outside the gene matches: 10. The CDR3 is 17 residues long. The germline V gene has CDR1 MNHEY and CDR2 SVGAGI. The chain's CDR3 is CASSYGQGGPFNQPQHF. The CDR3 DNA follows: TGTGCCAGCAGTTACGGTCAGGGGGGGCCTTTCAATCAGCCCCAGCATTTT.

As for this clonotype: This probably arose from a read error, given a far larger clone one base away. This sequence joins TRBV27 and TRBJ1-1; 9 bases map to TRBD1. Germline assignment: CDR1 MNHEY and CDR2 SMNVEV (reference sequence). CDR3 size: 13 residues. DNA for the CDR3: TGTGCCGGCAGCGACAGGGGGTTGGCTGAAGCTTTCTTT. It translates to CAGSDRGLAEAFF.